Listed below are T cell receptor beta chains from one sample, sequenced in a study of OX40 agonist ivuxolimab in advanced cancers. Generated by immunoSEQ multiplex PCR, the TCRdb table keeps only in-frame clones and is missing some. The sample includes some 43,000 clones, more than 75% of them seen just once. The sequenced sample was CD4+ or CD8+ T cells sorted from blood, obtained in a trial of the OX40 agonist ivuxolimab. The receptors here all came from an adult with an advanced solid tumor such as melanoma, head and neck, liver or kidney cancer. The CDR3 runs from the conserved cysteine through the conserved F or W. The D gene is left open where the match is weak. Size tells how often a clone was seen (once, few, many) or the class of an expanded clone, and some rows leave it out.

d_call	clone_size	j_call	v_call	cdr3_nt	cdr3_aa
-	-	TRBJ2-1	TRBV5-1	TGCGCCAGCAGCTTGGCGGTTTGGGCAGACTCCTACAATGAGCAGTTCTTC	CASSLAVWADSYNEQFF
-	once	TRBJ2-5	TRBV11-2	TGTGCCAGCAGCCCGGACCTCCGCGGGACCCAGTACTTC	CASSPDLRGTQYF
-	-	TRBJ1-1	TRBV28	TGTGCCAGCAGTTTATCGGAGGGAGCTTTCTTT	CASSLSEGAFF
-	-	TRBJ2-7	TRBV19	TGTGCCAGTAGTATAGTGTACGAGCAGTACTTC	CASSIVYEQYF
-	-	TRBJ2-2	TRBV7-8	TGTGCCAGCAGCTTCGGACCTGATTCCGGGGAGCTGTTTTTT	CASSFGPDSGELFF
TRBD1	-	TRBJ1-2	TRBV19	TGTGCCAGTAGTATTGAAGTTACGGGACAGGGTCGGGGCTACACCTTC	CASSIEVTGQGRGYTF
-	-	TRBJ2-7	TRBV4-1	TGCGCCAGCAGCCAGGGGACCGCCACCTACGAGCAGTACTTC	CASSQGTATYEQYF
TRBD1	once	TRBJ2-2	TRBV6-4	TGTGCCAGCAGTGACTCGTTCCCCCGTACGGGGACAGGGGCCACCGGGGAGCTGTTTTTT	CASSDSFPRTGTGATGELFF
TRBD1	-	TRBJ1-2	TRBV18	TGTGCCAGCTCACCGACAGGGGCTGGCTACACCTTC	CASSPTGAGYTF
TRBD1	once	TRBJ1-5	TRBV5-4	TGTGCCAGCAGCTACGGGACAGGGGGCGGTCAGCCCCAGCATTTT	CASSYGTGGGQPQHF
-	-	TRBJ2-2	TRBV5-4	TGTGCCAGCAGCTCCACAGGGATAGGTACAACCGGGGAGCTGTTTTTT	CASSSTGIGTTGELFF
-	many	TRBJ1-5	TRBV19	TGTGCCAGTAGCTCTACCAGAGGAGAGGGCGGCAGGCCCCAGCATTTT	CASSSTRGEGGRPQHF
-	-	TRBJ2-7	TRBV5-1	TGCGCCAGCACGCCCGGAGGAACGTGGGAAGAGCAGTACTTC	CASTPGGTWEEQYF
-	-	TRBJ2-2	TRBV19	TGTGCCAGTAACCGCGCGACAGAAACGAACACCGGGGAGCTGTTTTTT	CASNRATETNTGELFF
TRBD1	-	TRBJ1-2	TRBV6-6	TGTGCCAGCAGTTCTATCCCCGTCGACAGGGTTTATGGCTACACCTTC	CASSSIPVDRVYGYTF
TRBD2	-	TRBJ2-3	TRBV28	TGTGCCAGCAGTTTACTGACCCTAGCGGGGGGGCCAGATACGCAGTATTTT	CASSLLTLAGGPDTQYF
-	-	TRBJ1-2	TRBV19	TGTGCCAGTAGTATTTCAGGGGACTATGGCTACACCTTC	CASSISGDYGYTF
TRBD2	-	TRBJ2-1	TRBV5-1	TGCGCCAGCAGCTTAGCGGGGGGGACCCGGGATGAGCAGTTCTTC	CASSLAGGTRDEQFF
-	-	TRBJ2-1	TRBV29-1	TGCAGCGTGACCGGGACCCACTTCAATGAGCAGTTCTTC	CSVTGTHFNEQFF
-	-	TRBJ2-2	TRBV7-2	TGTGCCAGCAGCTTAGAGGCAGCTCGCAGGGGGGAGCTGTTTTTT	CASSLEAARRGELFF
-	-	TRBJ1-1	TRBV28	TGTGCCAGCAGGATCCAGGGGTTCGGCACTGAAGCTTTCTTT	CASRIQGFGTEAFF
TRBD1	-	TRBJ1-3	TRBV28	TGTGCCAGCAGTTTACAGGGGGCGGGAGGAAACACCATATATTTT	CASSLQGAGGNTIYF
-	once	TRBJ2-5	TRBV19	TGTGCCAGTAGTATGTCCCTTGGACTACCCCGCGGCCAGTACTTC	CASSMSLGLPRGQYF
-	-	TRBJ2-4	TRBV14	TGTGCCAGCAGCCTAGAGTGGGGGAACATTCAGTACTTC	CASSLEWGNIQYF
-	-	TRBJ1-2	TRBV28	TGTGCCAGCAGTTTCTCTCTCTACTATGGCTACACCTTC	CASSFSLYYGYTF
-	-	TRBJ1-3	TRBV5-1	TGCGCCAGCAGCTGGGAGCCGGGATCGGCCGGAAACACCATATATTTT	CASSWEPGSAGNTIYF
-	-	TRBJ2-6	TRBV6-1	TGTGCCAGCAACCCATCTGGGGCCAACGTCCTGACTTTC	CASNPSGANVLTF
TRBD1	-	TRBJ1-1	TRBV4-1	TGCGCCAGCAGCCAAGATCCCGCAGGGGGCAGCACTGAAGCTTTCTTT	CASSQDPAGGSTEAFF
-	-	TRBJ2-3	TRBV2	TGTGCCAGCACCCGGGCCCTGGATACGCAGTATTTT	CASTRALDTQYF
-	-	TRBJ2-7	TRBV14	TGTGCCAGCAGCCAGGGGGTCCTCCAGTCCTACGAGCAGTACTTC	CASSQGVLQSYEQYF
-	-	TRBJ2-3	TRBV2	TGTGCCAGCAGTGAAACCCTCAGTGGAGGCCGGGGGACAGATACGCAGTATTTT	CASSETLSGGRGTDTQYF
-	-	TRBJ2-1	TRBV7-2	TGTGCCAGCAGCTTAGCGGGGGGTACCTACAATGAGCAGTTCTTC	CASSLAGGTYNEQFF
-	-	TRBJ2-7	TRBV7-9	TGTGCCAGCAGCTCGCCGAAAACGTCGGTCGAGCAGTACTTC	CASSSPKTSVEQYF
TRBD1	-	TRBJ1-1	TRBV5-1	TGCGCCAGCACCAGGGGGCAGGGGACTGAAGCTTTCTTT	CASTRGQGTEAFF
TRBD2	few	TRBJ2-1	TRBV13	TGTGCCAGCAGCGTAGCTGGGTCTAGCGGACTGGCAGAGCAGTTCTTC	CASSVAGSSGLAEQFF
-	few	TRBJ2-5	TRBV2	TGTGCCAGCAGTGCGCGGTGGGAGACCCAGTACTTC	CASSARWETQYF
-	-	TRBJ2-3	TRBV6-6	TGTGCCAGCAGCCGACGTTCCACTGGCACAGATACGCAGTATTTT	CASSRRSTGTDTQYF
TRBD1	once	TRBJ1-4	TRBV6-5	TGTGCCAGCAGGACGACAGGGTCGGCTGAAAAACTGTTTTTT	CASRTTGSAEKLFF
TRBD2	-	TRBJ2-7	TRBV5-5	TGTGCCAGCAGCTTGACTAGCGGGACCGACGAGCAGTACTTC	CASSLTSGTDEQYF
-	-	TRBJ1-5	TRBV6-1	TGTGCCAGCAGCGAAGGCACAAGAAATCAGCCCCAGCATTTT	CASSEGTRNQPQHF
TRBD2	-	TRBJ2-5	TRBV7-9	TGTGCCAGCAGCTCCACCGGGACTACCGACCAAGAGACCCAGTACTTC	CASSSTGTTDQETQYF
-	-	TRBJ1-3	TRBV6-6	TGTGCCAGCAGTTACGAGGCGAGGACCATATATTTT	CASSYEARTIYF